This T cell receptor (beta chain) was recorded in a study of T-cell reconstitution after alpha-beta-depleted transplantation in children. General study points: T-cell numbers and diversity, one year after transplant, stemmed largely from T cells that were newly produced.

This clonotype was picked up many times. Its antigen is unidentified. At one boundary the junction diverges from the germline segment, which might be a read error. The library targeted TCRbeta and was prepared with unique molecular identifiers. One entry per CDR3 protein, called by TCRdb with MiXCR from the PCR reads. The sample has 200,000 to 250,000 distinct CDR3 sequences, 25% seen once. This CDR3 contains 11 residues. Germline-derived CDR1 and CDR2 are SNHLY and FYNNEI. The sample in question was PBMCs, obtained before TCRalphabeta/CD19-depleted stem cell transplant. This receptor was identified in a girl aged 2 to 9 with Fanconi anemia, due to receive a stem cell transplant. The chain combines TRBV2 with TRBJ1-1; D not certain. CDR3 DNA: TGTGCCAGCATACTAGAGACCCTGCTTCTCTTT. Encoded protein: CASILETLLLF.